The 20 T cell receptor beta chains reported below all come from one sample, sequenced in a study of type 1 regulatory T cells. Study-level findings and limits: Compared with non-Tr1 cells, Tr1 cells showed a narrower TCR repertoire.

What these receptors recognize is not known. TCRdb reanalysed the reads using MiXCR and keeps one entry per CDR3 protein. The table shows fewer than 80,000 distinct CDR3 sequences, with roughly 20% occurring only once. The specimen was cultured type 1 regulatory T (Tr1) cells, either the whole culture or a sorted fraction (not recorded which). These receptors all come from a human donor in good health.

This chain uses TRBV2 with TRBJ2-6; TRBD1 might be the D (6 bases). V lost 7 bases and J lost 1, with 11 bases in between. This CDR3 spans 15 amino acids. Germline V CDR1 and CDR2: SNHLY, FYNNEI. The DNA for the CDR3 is TGTGCCAGCACCGTGGGGGCATCTGGGGCCAACGTCCTGACTTTC. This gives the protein CASTVGASGANVLTF.

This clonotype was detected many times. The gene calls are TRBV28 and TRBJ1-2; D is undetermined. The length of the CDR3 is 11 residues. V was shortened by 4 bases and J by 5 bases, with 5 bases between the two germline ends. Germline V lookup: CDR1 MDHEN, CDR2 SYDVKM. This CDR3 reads CASSSLYGYTF. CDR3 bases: TGTGCCAGCAGTTCGCTTTATGGCTACACCTTC.

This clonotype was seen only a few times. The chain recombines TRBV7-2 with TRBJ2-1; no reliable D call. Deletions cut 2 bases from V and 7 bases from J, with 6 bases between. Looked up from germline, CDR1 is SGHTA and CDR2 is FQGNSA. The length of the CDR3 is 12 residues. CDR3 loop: CASSLMWNEQFF. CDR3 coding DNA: TGTGCCAGCAGCTTAATGTGGAATGAGCAGTTCTTC.

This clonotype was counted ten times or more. The CDR3 loop reads CSAWTSVYNEQFF. The CDR3 bases are TGCAGTGCCTGGACTAGTGTCTACAATGAGCAGTTCTTC. V is TRBV20-1 and J is TRBJ2-1; 7 nucleotides align to TRBD2. The CDR3 contains 13 residues. The V gene end was trimmed by 6 bases and the J gene end by 3 bases; junction bases not matched to a gene: 5. Germline lookup yields CDR1 DFQATT and CDR2 SNEGSKA (reference sequence).

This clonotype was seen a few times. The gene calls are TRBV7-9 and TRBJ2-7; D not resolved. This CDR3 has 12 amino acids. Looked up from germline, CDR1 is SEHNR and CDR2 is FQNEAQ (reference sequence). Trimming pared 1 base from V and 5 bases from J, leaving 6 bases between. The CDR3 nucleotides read TGTGCCAGCAGCTTAGGAGGAGACGAGCAGTACTTC. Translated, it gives CASSLGGDEQYF.

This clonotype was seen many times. CDR3 bases: TGCAGTGCTCCACCCGGACTAGCGGGACGAGGCACCGGGGAGCTGTTTTTT. As protein: CSAPPGLAGRGTGELFF. The chain couples TRBV20-1 to TRBJ2-2; 12 positions agree with TRBD2. Germline assignment: CDR1 DFQATT and CDR2 SNEGSKA (reference sequence). The CDR3 extends over 17 amino acids. The ends lost 5 bases at V and 4 bases at J; junction bases unmatched: 11.

The CDR3 nucleotides are TGTGCCAGCAGCCGGGGGCAGCGGGAGACCCAGTACTTC. Its protein is CASSRGQRETQYF. The chain carries TRBV12-3 or TRBV12-4 and TRBJ2-5; D is possibly TRBD1 or TRBD2 (6 bases each). Trimming removed 6 bases at V and 5 bases at J, with 13 bases between. The CDR3 loop spans 13 amino acids.

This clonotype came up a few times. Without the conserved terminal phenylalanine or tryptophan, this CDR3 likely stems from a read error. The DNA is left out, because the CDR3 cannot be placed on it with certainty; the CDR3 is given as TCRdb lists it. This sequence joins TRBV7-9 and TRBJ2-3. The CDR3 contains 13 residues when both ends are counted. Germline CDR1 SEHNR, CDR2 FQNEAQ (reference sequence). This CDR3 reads CASSSNKHLDFPT.

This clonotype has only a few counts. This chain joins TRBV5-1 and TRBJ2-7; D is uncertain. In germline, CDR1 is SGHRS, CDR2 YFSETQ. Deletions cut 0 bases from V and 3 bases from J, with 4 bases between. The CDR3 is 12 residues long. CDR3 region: CASSLEGYEQYF. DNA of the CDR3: TGCGCCAGCAGCTTGGAGGGCTACGAGCAGTACTTC.

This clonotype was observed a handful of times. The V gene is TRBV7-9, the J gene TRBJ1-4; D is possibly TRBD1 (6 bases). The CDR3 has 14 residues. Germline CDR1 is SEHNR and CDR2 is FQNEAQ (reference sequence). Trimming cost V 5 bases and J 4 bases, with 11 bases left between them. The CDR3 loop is CASSTTGLNEKLFF. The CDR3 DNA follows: TGTGCCAGCAGCACGACAGGCCTTAATGAAAAACTGTTTTTT.

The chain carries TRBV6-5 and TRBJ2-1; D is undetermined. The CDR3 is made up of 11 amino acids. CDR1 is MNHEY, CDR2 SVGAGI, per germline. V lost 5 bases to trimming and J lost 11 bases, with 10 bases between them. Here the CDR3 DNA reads TGTGCCAGCAGTAAACAAAATCAGCAGTTCTTC. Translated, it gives CASSKQNQQFF.

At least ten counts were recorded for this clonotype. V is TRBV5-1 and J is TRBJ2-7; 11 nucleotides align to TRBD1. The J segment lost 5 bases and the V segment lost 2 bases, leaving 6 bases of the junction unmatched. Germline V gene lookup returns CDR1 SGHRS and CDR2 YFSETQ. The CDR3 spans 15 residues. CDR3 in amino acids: CASSLAGTGGDEQYF. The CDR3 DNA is TGCGCCAGCAGCTTAGCCGGGACAGGGGGAGACGAGCAGTACTTC. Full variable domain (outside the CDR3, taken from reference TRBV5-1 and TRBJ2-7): KAGVTQTPRYLIKTRGQQVTLSCSPISGHRSVSWYQQTPGQGLQFLFEYFSETQRNKGNFPGRFSGRQFSNSRSEMNVSTLELGDSALYLCASSLAGTGGDEQYFGPGTRLTVT.

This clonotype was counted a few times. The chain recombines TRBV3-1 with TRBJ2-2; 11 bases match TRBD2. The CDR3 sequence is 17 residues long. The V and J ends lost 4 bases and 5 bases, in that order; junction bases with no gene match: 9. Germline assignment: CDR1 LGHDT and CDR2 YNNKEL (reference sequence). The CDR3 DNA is TGTGCCAGCAGCCCTACTAGCGGGAGATTGGTAACCGGGGAGCTGTTTTTT. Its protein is CASSPTSGRLVTGELFF.

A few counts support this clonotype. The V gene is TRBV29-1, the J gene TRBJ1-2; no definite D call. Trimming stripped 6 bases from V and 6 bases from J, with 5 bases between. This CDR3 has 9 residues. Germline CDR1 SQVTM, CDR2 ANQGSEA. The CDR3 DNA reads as TGCAGCGTCGAGAATGGCTACACCTTC. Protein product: CSVENGYTF.

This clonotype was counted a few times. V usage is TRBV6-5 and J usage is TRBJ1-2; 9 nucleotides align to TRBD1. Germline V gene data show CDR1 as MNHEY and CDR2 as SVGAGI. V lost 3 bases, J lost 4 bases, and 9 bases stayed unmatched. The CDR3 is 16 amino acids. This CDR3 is CASSYTWGTGPYGYTF. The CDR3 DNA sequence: TGTGCCAGCAGTTATACGTGGGGGACAGGGCCCTATGGCTACACCTTC.

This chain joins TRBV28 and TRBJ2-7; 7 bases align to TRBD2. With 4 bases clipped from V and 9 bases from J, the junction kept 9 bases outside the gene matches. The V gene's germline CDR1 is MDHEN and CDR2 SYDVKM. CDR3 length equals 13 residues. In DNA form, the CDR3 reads TGTGCCAGCAGTTCCCCAAGCGGGGCGGGGCAGTACTTC. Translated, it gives CASSSPSGAGQYF.

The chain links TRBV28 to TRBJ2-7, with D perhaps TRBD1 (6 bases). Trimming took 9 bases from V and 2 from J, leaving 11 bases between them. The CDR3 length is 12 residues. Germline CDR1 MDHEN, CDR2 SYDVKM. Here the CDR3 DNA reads TGTGCCAGTACCGCAGGGGCCTACGAGCAGTACTTC. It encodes CASTAGAYEQYF.

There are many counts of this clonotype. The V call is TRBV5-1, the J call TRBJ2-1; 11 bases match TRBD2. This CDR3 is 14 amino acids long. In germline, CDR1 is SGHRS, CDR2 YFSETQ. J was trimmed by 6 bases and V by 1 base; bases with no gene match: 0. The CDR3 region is CASSLTSGSNEQFF. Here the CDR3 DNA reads TGCGCCAGCAGCTTGACTAGCGGGAGCAATGAGCAGTTCTTC.

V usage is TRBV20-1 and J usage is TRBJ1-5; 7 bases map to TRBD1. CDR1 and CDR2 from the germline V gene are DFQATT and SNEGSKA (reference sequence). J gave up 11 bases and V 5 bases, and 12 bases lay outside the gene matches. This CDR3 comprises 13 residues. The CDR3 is CSAPRQGSKAQHF. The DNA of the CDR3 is TGCAGTGCTCCCCGACAGGGTTCAAAGGCCCAGCATTTT.

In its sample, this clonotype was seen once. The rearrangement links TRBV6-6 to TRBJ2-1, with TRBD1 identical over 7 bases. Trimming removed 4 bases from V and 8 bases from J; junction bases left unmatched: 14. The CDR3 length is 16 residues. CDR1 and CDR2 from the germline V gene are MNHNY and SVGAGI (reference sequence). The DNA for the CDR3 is TGTGCCAGCAGTTTGAGCCCTGGACAGGTCAAACATGAGCAGTTCTTC. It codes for CASSLSPGQVKHEQFF.